Below are 7 T cell receptor beta chains sequenced from a single sample in a study of T-cell memory formation after mild COVID-19. MiXCR was run by TCRdb on the 5' RACE reads, yielding one entry per CDR3 protein. The sample gives some 320,000 distinct CDR3 sequences, roughly 15% of which show up once; more than 20% is in the top ten. Input material: PBMCs or a T cell subset sorted from them (not recorded which). The receptors stem from a young man who had mild COVID-19 (a few samples of this study predate the infection). Cell type and time point are not known.

The rearrangement links TRBV7-3 to TRBJ2-3; D may be TRBD1 or TRBD2 (6 bases each). Between the trimmed V and J ends, which lost 0 bases and 1 base, there was a span of 14 bases. The germline CDR1 and CDR2 sequences are SGHTA and FQGTGA. The CDR3 has 17 amino acids. CDR3 DNA sequence: TGTGCCAGCAGCTTAACGGAAGACGGGGGCCGCACAGATACGCAGTATTTT. Its protein is CASSLTEDGGRTDTQYF.

Comments on this clonotype: One junction end does not reproduce the germline sequence, and a read error may be involved. The chain joins TRBV29-1 to TRBJ1-5, with D hard to call. This CDR3 has 12 amino acids. CDR1 and CDR2 (germline): SQVTM, ANQGSEA. DNA for the CDR3: TGCAGCGTGAAGATGGCGAATCGGCCCCAGCATTTT. It specifies CSVKMANRPQHF.

This clonotype was observed a handful of times. The chain recombines TRBV7-2 with TRBJ2-2, with D perhaps TRBD1 (5 bases). In germline, CDR1 is SGHTA, CDR2 FQGNSA. The CDR3 has 13 amino acids. Trimming stripped 6 bases from V and 3 bases from J, with 8 bases between. CDR3 region: CASRKGYTGELFF. CDR3 nucleotide sequence: TGTGCCAGCAGGAAGGGGTACACCGGGGAGCTGTTTTTT.

The rearrangement uses TRBV12-3 or TRBV12-4 and TRBJ2-1, with D unresolved. Trimming shortened V by 6 bases and J by 3 bases, and 12 bases separated the two germline ends. There are 14 residues in the CDR3. The CDR3 coding sequence is TGTGCCAGCAGAGCCAGACCCATCTACAATGAGCAGTTCTTC. It yields the protein CASRARPIYNEQFF.

The rearrangement uses TRBV7-8 and TRBJ2-1, with 14 bases identical to TRBD2. CDR3 length: 15 amino acids. Germline values: CDR1 SGHVS, CDR2 FQNEAQ. V lost 5 bases and J lost 10; bases outside the gene matches: 7. The CDR3 DNA reads as TGTGCCAGCAGCCCCGAGGGACTAGCGGGGGTGGAGCAGTTCTTC. This encodes CASSPEGLAGVEQFF. The full variable domain, completed using reference TRBV7-8 and TRBJ2-1, is GAGVSQSPRYKVAKRGQDVALRCDPISGHVSLFWYQQALGQGPEFLTYFQNEAQLDKSGLPSDRFFAERPEGSVSTLKIQRTQQEDSAVYLCASSPEGLAGVEQFFGPGTRLTVL.

V gene TRBV15 combines with J gene TRBJ2-5; unclear D gene. This CDR3 has 14 amino acids. Germline V gene lookup returns CDR1 LNHNV and CDR2 YYDKDF (reference sequence). V was clipped by 0 bases and J by 3 bases, with 8 bases between them. CDR3 amino acids: CATSRDYVEETQYF. The CDR3, as DNA: TGTGCCACCAGCAGAGATTACGTGGAAGAGACCCAGTACTTC.

The CDR3 region is CASSLVLAGGPQETQYF. CDR3 DNA: TGTGCCAGCAGCCTCGTTTTAGCGGGGGGACCCCAAGAGACCCAGTACTTC. The rearrangement joins TRBV3-1 to TRBJ2-5, with TRBD2 matching over 10 bases. This CDR3 region has 17 residues. Germline loops: CDR1 LGHDT, CDR2 YNNKEL (reference sequence). J lost 1 base, V lost 4 bases, and 9 bases had no gene match.